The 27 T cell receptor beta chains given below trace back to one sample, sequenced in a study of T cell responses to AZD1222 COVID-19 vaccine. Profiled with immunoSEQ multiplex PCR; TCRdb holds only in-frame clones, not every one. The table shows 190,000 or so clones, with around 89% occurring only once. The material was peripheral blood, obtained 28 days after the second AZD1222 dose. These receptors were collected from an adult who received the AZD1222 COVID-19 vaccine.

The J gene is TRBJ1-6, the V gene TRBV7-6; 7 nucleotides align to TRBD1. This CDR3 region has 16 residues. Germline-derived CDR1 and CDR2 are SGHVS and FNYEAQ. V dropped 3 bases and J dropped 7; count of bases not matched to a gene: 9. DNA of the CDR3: TGTGCCAGCAGCTTGGCCGACAGGGTAAACAATTCACCCCTCCACTTT. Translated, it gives CASSLADRVNNSPLHF.

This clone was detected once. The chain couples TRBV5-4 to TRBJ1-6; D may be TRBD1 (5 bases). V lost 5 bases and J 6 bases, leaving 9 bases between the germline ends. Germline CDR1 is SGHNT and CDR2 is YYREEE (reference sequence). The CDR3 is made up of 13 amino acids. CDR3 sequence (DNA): TGTGCCAGCAGATCCCAGGGTAATTCACCCCTCCACTTT. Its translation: CASRSQGNSPLHF.

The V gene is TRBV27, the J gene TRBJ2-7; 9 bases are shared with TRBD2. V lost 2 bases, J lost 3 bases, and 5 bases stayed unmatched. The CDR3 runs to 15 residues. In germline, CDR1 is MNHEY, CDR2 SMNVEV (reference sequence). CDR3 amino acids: CASSLGAGGGYEQYF. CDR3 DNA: TGTGCCAGCAGTTTAGGGGCGGGAGGGGGCTACGAGCAGTACTTC.

The CDR3 loop reads CASSSTTYEQYF. The CDR3 region has the DNA TGTGCCAGCAGCTCGACCACCTACGAGCAGTACTTC. V usage is TRBV7-9 and J usage is TRBJ2-7; D gene uncertain. The V end was cut by 4 bases, the J end by 2 bases, with 6 bases between. This CDR3 is built from 12 residues. Germline V gene sequence: CDR1 SEHNR, CDR2 FQNEAQ (reference sequence).

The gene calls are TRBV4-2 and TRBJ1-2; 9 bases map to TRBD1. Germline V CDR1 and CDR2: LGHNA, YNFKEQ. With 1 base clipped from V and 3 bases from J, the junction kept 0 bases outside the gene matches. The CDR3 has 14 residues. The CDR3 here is CASSQGTGDYGYTF. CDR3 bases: TGTGCCAGCAGCCAAGGGACAGGGGACTATGGCTACACCTTC.

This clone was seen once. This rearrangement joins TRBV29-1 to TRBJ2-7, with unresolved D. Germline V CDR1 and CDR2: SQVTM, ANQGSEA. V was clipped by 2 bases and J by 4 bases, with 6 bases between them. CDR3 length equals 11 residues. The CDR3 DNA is TGCAGCGTTGAAATAGCATACGAGCAGTACTTC. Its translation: CSVEIAYEQYF.

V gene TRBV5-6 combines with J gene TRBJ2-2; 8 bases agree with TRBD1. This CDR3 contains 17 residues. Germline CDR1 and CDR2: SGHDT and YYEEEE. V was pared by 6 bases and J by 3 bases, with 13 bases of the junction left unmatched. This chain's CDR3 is CASTQPGGQEYTGELFF. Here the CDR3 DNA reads TGTGCCAGCACCCAACCTGGGGGACAGGAGTACACCGGGGAGCTGTTTTTT. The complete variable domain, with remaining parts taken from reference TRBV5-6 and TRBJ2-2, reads DAGVTQSPTHLIKTRGQQVTLRCSPKSGHDTVSWYQQALGQGPQFIFQYYEEEERQRGNFPDRFSGHQFPNYSSELNVNALLLGDSALYLCASTQPGGQEYTGELFFGEGSRLTVL.

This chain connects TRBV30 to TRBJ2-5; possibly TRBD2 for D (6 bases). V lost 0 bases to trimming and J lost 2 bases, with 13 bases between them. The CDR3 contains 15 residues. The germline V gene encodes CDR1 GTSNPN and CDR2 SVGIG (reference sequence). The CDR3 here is CAWSVGGSPQETQYF. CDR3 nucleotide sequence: TGTGCCTGGAGTGTCGGGGGAAGTCCGCAAGAGACCCAGTACTTC.

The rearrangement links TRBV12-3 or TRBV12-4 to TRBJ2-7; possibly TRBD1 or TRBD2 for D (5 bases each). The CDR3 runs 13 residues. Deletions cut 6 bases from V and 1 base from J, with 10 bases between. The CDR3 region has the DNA TGTGCCAGCAGACGGGACGGATCCTACGAGCAGTACTTC. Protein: CASRRDGSYEQYF.

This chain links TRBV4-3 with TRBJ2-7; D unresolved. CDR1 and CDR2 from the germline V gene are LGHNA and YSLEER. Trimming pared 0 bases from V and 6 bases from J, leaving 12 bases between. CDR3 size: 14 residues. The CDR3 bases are TGCGCCAGCAGCCAAGAGCCACAGTTGTCCGAGCAGTACTTC. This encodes CASSQEPQLSEQYF.

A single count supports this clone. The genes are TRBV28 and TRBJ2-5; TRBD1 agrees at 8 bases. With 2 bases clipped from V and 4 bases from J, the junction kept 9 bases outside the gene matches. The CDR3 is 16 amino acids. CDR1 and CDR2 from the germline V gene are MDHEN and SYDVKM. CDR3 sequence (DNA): TGTGCCAGCAGTTTACGTCAGGGGGCCCGAGGAGAGACCCAGTACTTC. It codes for CASSLRQGARGETQYF. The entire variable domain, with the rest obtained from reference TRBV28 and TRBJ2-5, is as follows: DVKVTQSSRYLVKRTGEKVFLECVQDMDHENMFWYRQDPGLGLRLIYFSYDVKMKEKGDIPEGYSVSREKKERFSLILESASTNQTSMYLCASSLRQGARGETQYFGPGTRLLVL.

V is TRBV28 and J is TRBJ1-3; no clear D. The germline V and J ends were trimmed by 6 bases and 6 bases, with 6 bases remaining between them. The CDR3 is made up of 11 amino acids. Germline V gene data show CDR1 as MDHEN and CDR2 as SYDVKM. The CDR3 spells CASRGQNTIYF. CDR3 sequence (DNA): TGTGCCAGCAGGGGCCAAAACACCATATATTTT.

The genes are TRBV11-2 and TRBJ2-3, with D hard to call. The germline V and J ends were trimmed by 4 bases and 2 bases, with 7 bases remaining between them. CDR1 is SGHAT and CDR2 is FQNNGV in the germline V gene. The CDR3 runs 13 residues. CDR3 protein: CASSSPHTDTQYF. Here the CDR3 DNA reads TGTGCCAGCAGCTCCCCACACACAGATACGCAGTATTTT.

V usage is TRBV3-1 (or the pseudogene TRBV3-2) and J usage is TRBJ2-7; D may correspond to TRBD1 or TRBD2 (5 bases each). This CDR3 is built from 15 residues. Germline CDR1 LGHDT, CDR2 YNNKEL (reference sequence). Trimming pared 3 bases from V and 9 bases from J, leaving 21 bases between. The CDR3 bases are TGTGCCAGCAGCCACTGGGACCCCCGAGACGACGGGCAGTACTTC. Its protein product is CASSHWDPRDDGQYF.

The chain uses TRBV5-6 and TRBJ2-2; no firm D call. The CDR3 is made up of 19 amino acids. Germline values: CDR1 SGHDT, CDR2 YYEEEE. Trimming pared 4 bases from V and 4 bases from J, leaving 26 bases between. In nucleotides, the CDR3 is TGTGCCAGCAGCCTTCTTCACGGACCGGACCGACGAGCCACCGGGGAGCTGTTTTTT. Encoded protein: CASSLLHGPDRRATGELFF. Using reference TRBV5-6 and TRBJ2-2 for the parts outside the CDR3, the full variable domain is DAGVTQSPTHLIKTRGQQVTLRCSPKSGHDTVSWYQQALGQGPQFIFQYYEEEERQRGNFPDRFSGHQFPNYSSELNVNALLLGDSALYLCASSLLHGPDRRATGELFFGEGSRLTVL.

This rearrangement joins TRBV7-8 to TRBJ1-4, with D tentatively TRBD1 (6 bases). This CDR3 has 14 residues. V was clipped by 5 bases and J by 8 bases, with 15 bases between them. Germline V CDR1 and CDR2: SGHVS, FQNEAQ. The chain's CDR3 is CASSLRSRGEKLFF. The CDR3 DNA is TGTGCCAGCAGCCTACGAAGCAGGGGAGAAAAACTGTTTTTT.

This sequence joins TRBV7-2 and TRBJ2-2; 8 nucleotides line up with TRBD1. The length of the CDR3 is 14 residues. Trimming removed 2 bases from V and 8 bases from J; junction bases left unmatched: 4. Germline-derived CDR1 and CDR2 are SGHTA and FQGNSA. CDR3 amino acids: CASSLMTGAGELFF. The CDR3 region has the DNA TGTGCCAGCAGCTTAATGACAGGGGCGGGGGAGCTGTTTTTT.

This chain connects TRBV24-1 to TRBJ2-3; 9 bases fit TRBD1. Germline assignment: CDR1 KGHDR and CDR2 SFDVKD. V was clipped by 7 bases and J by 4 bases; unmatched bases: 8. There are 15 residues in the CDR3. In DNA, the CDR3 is TGTGCCACCAGCCGCACAGGGGGCAGCCCAGATACGCAGTATTTT. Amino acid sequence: CATSRTGGSPDTQYF.

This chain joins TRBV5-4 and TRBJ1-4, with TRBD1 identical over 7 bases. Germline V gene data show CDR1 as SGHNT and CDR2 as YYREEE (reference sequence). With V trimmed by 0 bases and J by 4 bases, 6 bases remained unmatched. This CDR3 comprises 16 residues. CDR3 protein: CASSLGGTALNEKLFF. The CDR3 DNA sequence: TGTGCCAGCAGCTTGGGAGGGACAGCCCTTAATGAAAAACTGTTTTTT. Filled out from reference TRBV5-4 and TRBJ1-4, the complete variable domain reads ETGVTQSPTHLIKTRGQQVTLRCSSQSGHNTVSWYQQALGQGPQFIFQYYREEENGRGNFPPRFSGLQFPNYSSELNVNALELDDSALYLCASSLGGTALNEKLFFGSGTQLSVL.

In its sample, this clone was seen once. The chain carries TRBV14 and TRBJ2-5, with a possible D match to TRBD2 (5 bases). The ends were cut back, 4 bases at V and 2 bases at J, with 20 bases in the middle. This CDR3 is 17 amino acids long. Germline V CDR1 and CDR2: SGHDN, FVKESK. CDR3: CASSPDHSLSGQETQYF. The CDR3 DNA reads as TGTGCCAGCAGCCCGGATCACAGCCTGAGCGGACAAGAGACCCAGTACTTC.

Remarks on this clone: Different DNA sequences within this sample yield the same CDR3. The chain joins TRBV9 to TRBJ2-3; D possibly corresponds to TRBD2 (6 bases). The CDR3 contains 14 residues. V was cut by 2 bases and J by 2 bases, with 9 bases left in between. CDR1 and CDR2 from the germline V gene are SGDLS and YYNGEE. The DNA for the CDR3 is TGTGCCAGCAGCGTTAGCGGAAACACAGATACGCAGTATTTT. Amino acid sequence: CASSVSGNTDTQYF.

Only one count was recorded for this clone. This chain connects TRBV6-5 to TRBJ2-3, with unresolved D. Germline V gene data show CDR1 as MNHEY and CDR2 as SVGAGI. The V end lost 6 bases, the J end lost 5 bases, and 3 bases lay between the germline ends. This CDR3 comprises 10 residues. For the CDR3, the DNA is TGTGCCAGCAGGGAAGATACGCAGTATTTT. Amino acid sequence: CASREDTQYF.

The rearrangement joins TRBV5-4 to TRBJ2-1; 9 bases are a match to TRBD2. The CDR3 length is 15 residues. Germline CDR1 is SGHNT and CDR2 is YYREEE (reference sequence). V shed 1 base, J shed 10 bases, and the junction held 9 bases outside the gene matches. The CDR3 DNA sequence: TGTGCCAGCAGCTTGTCGATAGCGGGAGACGGGGAGCAGTTCTTC. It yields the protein CASSLSIAGDGEQFF.

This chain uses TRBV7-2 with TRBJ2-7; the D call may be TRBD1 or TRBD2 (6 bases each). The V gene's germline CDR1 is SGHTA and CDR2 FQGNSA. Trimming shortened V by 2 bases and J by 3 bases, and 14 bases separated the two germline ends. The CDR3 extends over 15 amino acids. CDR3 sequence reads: CASSLLARGVYEQYF. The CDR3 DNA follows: TGTGCCAGCAGCTTACTAGCGAGGGGGGTCTACGAGCAGTACTTC.

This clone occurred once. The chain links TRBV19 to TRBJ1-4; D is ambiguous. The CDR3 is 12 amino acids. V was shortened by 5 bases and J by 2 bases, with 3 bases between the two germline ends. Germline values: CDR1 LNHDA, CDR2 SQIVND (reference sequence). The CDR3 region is CASSGTNEKLFF. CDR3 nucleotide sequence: TGTGCCAGTAGTGGGACTAATGAAAAACTGTTTTTT.

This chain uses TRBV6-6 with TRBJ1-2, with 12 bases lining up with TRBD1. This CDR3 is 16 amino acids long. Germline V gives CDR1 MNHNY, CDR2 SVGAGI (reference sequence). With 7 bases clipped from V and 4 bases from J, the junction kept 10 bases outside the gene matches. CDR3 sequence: CASTLGTGGVTYGYTF. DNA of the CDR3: TGTGCCAGCACCCTCGGGACAGGGGGCGTAACCTATGGCTACACCTTC.

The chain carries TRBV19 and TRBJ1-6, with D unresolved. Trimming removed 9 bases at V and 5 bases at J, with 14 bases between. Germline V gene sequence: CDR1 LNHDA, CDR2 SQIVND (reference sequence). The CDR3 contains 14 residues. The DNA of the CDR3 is TGTGCCAGCCGCCGGGAGTCTAATAATTCACCCCTCCACTTT. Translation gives CASRRESNNSPLHF.